This T cell receptor (beta chain) came from a study of CD4+ T cells in melanoma. The study, taken as a whole, reports: Neoantigen-specific CD4+ T cells in melanoma reportedly had diverse differentiation states. A reported correlation linked neoantigen-specific CD4+ T cells to CD8+, macrophage and B cell function.

The V segment lost 4 bases and the J segment 3 bases; nucleotides outside the gene matches: 8. CDR3 length equals 15 residues. CDR1 MGHRA and CDR2 YSYEKL come from the germline V gene. The method was immunoSEQ multiplex PCR; TCRdb's version includes in-frame clones alone and lacks a portion of them. The sample lists 8,500 to 10,000 clones, 70% to 80% occurring once. Turning to this clone: The target antigen is unknown.

Sequencing was performed on tumor tissue. The chain joins TRBV4-1 to TRBJ2-7, with 8 bases aligning to TRBD2. This TCR was sampled from a human donor with melanoma. CDR3 protein: CASSLVTGGYYEQYF. The CDR3 DNA sequence: TGCGCCAGCAGCCTAGTTACGGGGGGGTACTACGAGCAGTACTTC.